This paragraph covers one T cell receptor (beta chain) sequence. The antigen this receptor binds is unknown. No much larger clone exists at a distance of one base, and base qualities are not known. The data originate from a study of Ad26.COV2.S vaccination and SARS-CoV-2 variants (dated by TCRdb to the early 2020s). Regarding the study in general: Donors in the vaccine arm were drawn from COV1001, a phase I-IIa trial of Ad26.COV2.S in healthy adults that was multicentre, randomized, double-blind and placebo-controlled. Ad26.COV2.S was administered intramuscularly at a dose of 5x10^10 or 1x10^11 viral particles, either as one shot or as two shots given 56 days apart. Sequencing of the TCRbeta repertoire served to evaluate the specificity and breadth of SARS-CoV-2-reactive T cell receptors following Ad26.COV2.S vaccination. The TCR-sequenced set comprised approximately 32 samples: around 20 Ad26.COV2.S vaccine recipients, 5 placebo recipients and 8 SARS-CoV-2 convalescent individuals. Participants in the trial were split at random into five groups of five each, receiving low-dose or high-dose Ad26.COV2.S once or twice, or else placebo on both occasions. Throughout the experiments and outcome assessment, investigators stayed blinded to trial group allocation. On the study overall, not on this receptor specifically: The authors noted that total T cell responses may have been underestimated by the TCR breadth and depth analyses. Comparable non-spike TCR breadth was observed between vaccine and placebo recipients, consistent with only spike being contained in the vaccine. The study lacked the statistical power to compare responses across vaccine doses or regimens. Spike-specific TCR breadth was higher in Ad26.COV2.S recipients than in placebo recipients (P = 0.0014). After vaccination, substantial breadth of spike-specific CD8+ and CD4+ T cell responses was reported.

TCRbeta CDR3 regions were sequenced with the immunoSEQ Assay. After extraction, genomic DNA underwent amplification by bias-controlled multiplex PCR, followed by high-throughput sequencing. On the authors' methods: To quantify the absolute abundance of every unique TCRbeta CDR3 region, sequences were collapsed and filtered. T cell fraction was estimated by normalization of TCRbeta template counts to usable DNA, with usable DNA being measured through amplification of reference genes present in all nucleated cells. Repertoire TCRs were annotated as SARS-CoV-2-specific when V gene, CDR3 amino acid sequence and J gene were exactly matched to a known reactive TCR set. The reference SARS-CoV-2 TCR set came from MIRA and was filtered for enrichment in COVID-19-positive ImmuneCODE repertoires, removing public or cross-reactive TCRs. Using the MIRA antigens, annotated TCRs were further analysed by specific ORF or by position within an ORF. Breadth was defined as the number of annotated unique rearrangements divided by the total number of unique productive rearrangements, and depth was defined as the summed frequency of the annotated unique rearrangements. TCR breadth was compared between groups using two-sided Wilcoxon rank-sum tests. The immuneACCESS repertoire file appears here via TCRdb, limited to in-frame rearrangements. These files lack a portion of the clones; in checked studies, under half of the deficit traces to unresolved V genes, and the cause of the others is not known. Clone size and V and J calls were adopted from that table, with D and trimming inferred from the DNA. The sample includes around 300,000 clones, with approximately 90% observed a single time. The ten largest clonotypes hold about 6.4% of the sample.

The CDR3 goes from the cysteine to the phenylalanine over 15 residues. Only the CDR3 part of the read is kept: 45 bases, read in frame from the first base. CDR1 and CDR2 are read off the germline V gene (reference sequence) as MNHEY and SMNVEV. Deletion took 4 bases off V and 1 base off J, with a span of 14 bases between the germline ends. The sample's treatment or condition, from its label and the paper: roughly 19 received Ad26.COV2.S at low or high dose, single or two shots; about 5 received placebo; per-sample allocation not given. For vaccine and placebo recipients, the sequenced repertoires came from samples collected on day 63 after the first injection. Between 29 July and 7 August 2020, Cohort 1b enrolled about two dozen adults aged 18-55 years at one site in Boston, USA. Ad26.COV2.S was a replication-incompetent adenovirus type 26 vector that expressed a prefusion-stabilized SARS-CoV-2 spike protein derived from the original Wuhan strain.

This receptor was identified in a person aged 18-65 years who received the Ad26.COV2.S COVID-19 vaccine or a placebo. The sample in question was peripheral blood, obtained in a trial of Ad26.COV2.S vaccine versus placebo. The chain is assembled from TRBV27 and TRBJ2-7, and the D gene may be TRBD1, 5 bases matching. The DNA is TGTGCCAGCAGTTGGATGGGAAGACAGTCCTACGAGCAGTACTTC. Translated, it reads CASSWMGRQSYEQYF.